This T cell receptor beta chain emerged from a study of T cell changes during pregnancy in multiple sclerosis. The CDR3 contains 15 residues. With 2 bases removed from V and 3 bases from J, the gap between germline ends came to 13 bases. The germline V gene has CDR1 MNHNY and CDR2 SVGAGI (reference sequence). Clones were sequenced by immunoSEQ multiplex PCR, and TCRdb holds only the in-frame ones, with some missing. The table has tens of thousands of clones, about 92% seen once. The sequence came from a female donor with multiple sclerosis, enrolled in a pregnancy study. The rearrangement joins TRBV6-6 to TRBJ2-5; D may be TRBD2 (6 bases). This material consisted of peripheral blood, taken in the second trimester of pregnancy. DNA for the CDR3: TGTGCCAGCAGTTACACGGTGGGAGGCGAAGAGACCCAGTACTTC. Protein: CASSYTVGGEETQYF.